One and the same sample provided the 26 T cell receptor beta chains below, sequenced in a study of T cell repertoires in ileal Crohn's disease. Repertoires were generated with immunoSEQ multiplex PCR, while TCRdb's copy carries only in-frame clones and drops some. The data hold some 17,000 clones, with 85% to 90% observed a single time. Sequenced sample: ileal tissue. All receptors derive from an adult with Crohn's disease.

V is TRBV7-3 and J is TRBJ2-7, with D perhaps matching TRBD1 (7 bases). The CDR3 length is 15 residues. Germline CDR1 SGHTA, CDR2 FQGTGA. Trimming pared 2 bases from V and 3 bases from J, leaving 14 bases between. The CDR3 DNA sequence: TGTGCCAGCAGCTTAGTGGCAGGGGGGAACTACGAGCAGTACTTC. Translated: CASSLVAGGNYEQYF.

The chain has TRBV2 and TRBJ2-1, with D possibly TRBD2 on 7 matching bases. Germline V CDR1 and CDR2: SNHLY, FYNNEI. Trimming took 11 bases from V and 7 from J, leaving 24 bases between them. This CDR3 has 15 amino acids. DNA of the CDR3: TGTGCCCCCCAGAGGGGGGAGGGCCTGGGGAATGAGCAGTTCTTC. This encodes CAPQRGEGLGNEQFF. Full variable domain (rest looked up from reference TRBV2 and TRBJ2-1): EPEVTQTPSHQVTQMGQEVILRCVPISNHLYFYWYRQILGQKVEFLVSFYNNEISEKSEIFDDQFSVERPDGSNFTLKIRSTKLEDSAMYFCAPQRGEGLGNEQFFGPGTRLTVL.

This clone was observed once. The chain recombines TRBV7-9 with TRBJ2-3, with 9 bases fitting TRBD1. The CDR3 totals 16 residues. The V gene end was trimmed by 6 bases and the J gene end by 3 bases; junction bases not matched to a gene: 10. Germline V gene sequence: CDR1 SEHNR, CDR2 FQNEAQ (reference sequence). The CDR3 loop is CASSPTGQGRTDTQYF. The CDR3 coding sequence is TGTGCCAGCAGTCCGACGGGACAGGGTCGGACAGATACGCAGTATTTT.

V is TRBV6-5 and J is TRBJ2-3, with 8 nucleotides matching TRBD2. J lost 0 bases, V lost 6 bases, and 2 bases had no gene match. The germline CDR1 and CDR2 sequences are MNHEY and SVGAGI. The CDR3 has 14 amino acids. The CDR3 spells CASRGLGSTDTQYF. The CDR3 DNA sequence: TGTGCCAGCAGGGGACTAGGGAGCACAGATACGCAGTATTTT.

The chain recombines TRBV15 with TRBJ2-7, with D perhaps matching TRBD2 (5 bases). The V gene's germline CDR1 is LNHNV and CDR2 YYDKDF (reference sequence). The CDR3 sequence is 14 residues long. Trimming shortened V by 0 bases and J by 8 bases, and 14 bases separated the two germline ends. Here the CDR3 DNA reads TGTGCCACCAGCAGAGATTTCGCGTCCGGGAAGCAGTACTTC. It yields the protein CATSRDFASGKQYF.

V is TRBV5-1 and J is TRBJ1-1, with D possibly TRBD1 on 6 matching bases. Deletions cut 0 bases from V and 3 bases from J, with 12 bases between. The CDR3 has 15 residues. Germline values: CDR1 SGHRS, CDR2 YFSETQ. The CDR3 region has the DNA TGCGCCAGCAGCTTGGTTACAGGGAAGTACACTGAAGCTTTCTTT. Amino acid sequence: CASSLVTGKYTEAFF.

The chain links TRBV27 to TRBJ2-7; maybe TRBD2 (6 bases). This CDR3 has 13 residues. The V gene lost 3 bases and the J gene lost 6 bases, with 12 bases spanning the gap. From germline, CDR1 is MNHEY and CDR2 SMNVEV (reference sequence). CDR3 DNA: TGTGCCAGCAGTTTCTCTTTGCGGGGCGAGCAGTACTTC. This encodes CASSFSLRGEQYF.

This chain links TRBV7-9 with TRBJ1-5; D may be TRBD1 (6 bases). The V gene's germline CDR1 is SEHNR and CDR2 FQNEAQ (reference sequence). The ends were cut back, 1 base at V and 5 bases at J, with 12 bases in the middle. This CDR3 comprises 15 residues. This CDR3 is CASSLGQQGYQPQHF. The CDR3 DNA sequence: TGTGCCAGCAGCTTAGGTCAACAGGGCTATCAGCCCCAGCATTTT.

V is TRBV2 and J is TRBJ2-2, with TRBD1 matching 10 bases. With V trimmed by 6 bases and J by 7 bases, 2 bases remained unmatched. Germline assignment: CDR1 SNHLY and CDR2 FYNNEI. The CDR3 runs 13 residues. This CDR3 reads CASRGQGNGELFF. CDR3 nucleotides: TGTGCCAGCAGGGGACAGGGGAACGGGGAGCTGTTTTTT.

The chain employs TRBV6-5 and TRBJ2-5, with 12 bases identical to TRBD2. The V gene's germline CDR1 is MNHEY and CDR2 SVGAGI. The CDR3 contains 14 residues. The J segment lost 5 bases and the V segment lost 5 bases, leaving 3 bases of the junction unmatched. For the CDR3, the DNA is TGTGCCAGCAGTAGACTAGCGGGAGTGGAGACCCAGTACTTC. Protein product: CASSRLAGVETQYF.

This chain links TRBV10-2 with TRBJ1-6; 9 nucleotides agree with TRBD1. The junction had 8 bases not matched to a gene; V was cut back by 6 bases and J by 5 bases. This CDR3 comprises 16 residues. Per the germline V gene, CDR1 is WSHSY and CDR2 is SAAADI. As DNA, the CDR3 is TGCGCCAGCAGGGTCGGACAGGGGTTTAATAATTCACCCCTCCACTTT. Amino acids: CASRVGQGFNNSPLHF.

The V gene is TRBV5-1, the J gene TRBJ1-1; D not resolved. The germline gives CDR1 SGHRS, CDR2 YFSETQ. Between the trimmed V and J ends, which lost 0 bases and 3 bases, there was a span of 12 bases. This CDR3 region has 15 residues. The CDR3 loop reads CASSLGVVRHTEAFF. The CDR3 bases are TGCGCCAGCAGCTTGGGGGTCGTCAGGCACACTGAAGCTTTCTTT.

The rearrangement joins TRBV9 to TRBJ2-5; no definite D call. The ends were cut back, 1 base at V and 2 bases at J, with 6 bases in the middle. Per germline, CDR1 SGDLS and CDR2 YYNGEE. CDR3 size: 13 residues. DNA of the CDR3: TGTGCCAGCAGCGTATCCTTACAAGAGACCCAGTACTTC. Its protein is CASSVSLQETQYF.

The J gene is TRBJ2-7, the V gene TRBV7-8; possibly TRBD1 for D (5 bases). V shed 6 bases and J shed 2 bases, with 11 bases lying between them. Germline lookup yields CDR1 SGHVS and CDR2 FQNEAQ. The CDR3 has 13 amino acids. The CDR3 DNA sequence: TGTGCCAGCAGTCGAGACAGCACCTACGAGCAGTACTTC. It translates to CASSRDSTYEQYF.

The gene calls are TRBV28 and TRBJ1-4, with TRBD1 matching 7 bases. There are 14 residues in the CDR3. V lost 3 bases and J lost 7; bases outside the gene matches: 5. Per the germline V gene, CDR1 is MDHEN and CDR2 is SYDVKM. The CDR3 sequence is CASSFPGTVEKLFF. CDR3 nucleotide sequence: TGTGCCAGCAGTTTCCCCGGGACAGTTGAAAAACTGTTTTTT.

The CDR3 loop reads CASSLRTAGYTF. The CDR3 DNA reads TGTGCCAGTAGTTTACGGACAGCGGGCTACACCTTC. The chain carries TRBV19 and TRBJ1-2, with a possible D match to TRBD1 (6 bases). The germline V gene has CDR1 LNHDA and CDR2 SQIVND (reference sequence). This CDR3 comprises 12 residues. V was trimmed by 5 bases and J by 8 bases, leaving 12 bases between them.

V is TRBV6-1 and J is TRBJ2-1, with D possibly matching TRBD2 (6 bases). CDR1 is MNHNS and CDR2 is SASEGT in the germline V gene. V was clipped by 4 bases and J by 1 base, with 14 bases between them. This CDR3 is 16 amino acids long. In DNA, the CDR3 is TGTGCCAGCAGTGGAGCCTGGGCGGGATCCTACAATGAGCAGTTCTTC. Translation gives CASSGAWAGSYNEQFF.

With respect to this clone: Germline is not matched at one junction end, which may reflect a read error. The rearrangement uses TRBV7-7 and TRBJ2-5, with 8 bases matching TRBD2. This CDR3 has 13 amino acids. CDR1 is SSHAT, CDR2 FNYEAQ, per germline (reference sequence). CDR3 in DNA: TGTGCTAGCAGCTCCATGGGACTAGAAGTCCAGTACTTC. It encodes CASSSMGLEVQYF.

This chain connects TRBV6-1 to TRBJ1-1, with D maybe TRBD1 (5 bases). CDR3 length: 15 residues. Trimming took 2 bases from V and 0 from J, leaving 10 bases between them. CDR1 and CDR2 from the germline V gene are MNHNS and SASEGT. The CDR3 coding sequence is TGTGCCAGCAGTGAATCCGGACAAATGAACACTGAAGCTTTCTTT. Its protein product is CASSESGQMNTEAFF.

The chain couples TRBV2 to TRBJ2-3; weak D call: TRBD2 (6 bases). V was shortened by 2 bases and J by 1 base, with 10 bases between the two germline ends. Germline V gives CDR1 SNHLY, CDR2 FYNNEI. This CDR3 is 15 amino acids long. CDR3 nucleotides: TGTGCCAGCAGTGAAACGGCTAGCGGCACAGATACGCAGTATTTT. Translation: CASSETASGTDTQYF.

Concerning this clone itself: The junction departs from the called germline gene at one end, perhaps through a read error. This chain links TRBV7-3 with TRBJ2-1, with 10 positions matching TRBD2. Germline V gives CDR1 SGHTA, CDR2 FQGTGA. The CDR3 contains 13 residues. The CDR3 DNA follows: TGTGCCAGCAGCCCGGGACTAGCGTTACCCTGGGTCTTC. Translating it yields CASSPGLALPWVF. The full variable domain, completed using reference TRBV7-3 and TRBJ2-1, is GAGVSQTPSNKVTEKGKYVELRCDPISGHTALYWYRQSLGQGPEFLIYFQGTGAADDSGLPNDRFFAVRPEGSVSTLKIQRTERGDSAVYLCASSPGLALPWVFGPGTRLTVL.

The V gene is TRBV7-8, the J gene TRBJ1-1; D is uncertain. The CDR3 extends over 15 amino acids. V dropped 1 base and J dropped 8 bases, with 17 bases sitting between them. CDR1 SGHVS and CDR2 FQNEAQ come from the germline V gene. Written as DNA, the CDR3 is TGTGCCAGCAGCTTAGGAAATCCCGTGTTGGGCGAAGCTTTCTTT. Amino acids: CASSLGNPVLGEAFF.

The chain is built from TRBV28 and TRBJ1-5, with a possible D match to TRBD1 (6 bases). Trimming shortened V by 5 bases and J by 4 bases, and 15 bases separated the two germline ends. The CDR3 runs to 15 residues. Germline V lookup: CDR1 MDHEN, CDR2 SYDVKM. The CDR3 sequence is CASSPGTHYNQPQHF. Written as DNA, the CDR3 is TGTGCCAGCAGTCCTGGGACACACTATAATCAGCCCCAGCATTTT.

The rearrangement joins TRBV18 to TRBJ2-2; the match to TRBD2 covers 11 bases. Unmatched junction bases numbered 4, after V lost 0 bases and J lost 4 bases. The length of the CDR3 is 17 residues. Germline values: CDR1 KGHSH, CDR2 LQKENI. The CDR3 here is CASSPPRLAGGTGELFF. CDR3 coding DNA: TGTGCCAGCTCACCACCGCGTCTAGCGGGAGGCACCGGGGAGCTGTTTTTT.

V and J are TRBV5-1 and TRBJ2-2; tentatively, D is TRBD2 (6 bases). This CDR3 region has 15 residues. Trimming removed 1 base from V and 6 bases from J, with 13 bases in between. Germline V gene lookup returns CDR1 SGHRS and CDR2 YFSETQ. CDR3 coding DNA: TGCGCCAGCAGCTTGATTCCCAGGGAGGCCGGGGAGCTGTTTTTT. Protein product: CASSLIPREAGELFF.

Only one count was recorded for this clone. CDR3 nucleotide sequence: TGTGCCAGTAGTATTCGGCAGGGCAACGAGCAGTACTTC. It specifies CASSIRQGNEQYF. J is TRBJ2-7 and V is TRBV19; possibly TRBD1 for D (5 bases). Trimming cost V 3 bases and J 5 bases, with 11 bases left between them. The CDR3 consists of 13 residues. The germline gives CDR1 LNHDA, CDR2 SQIVND (reference sequence). Full variable domain (remainder filled in from reference TRBV19 and TRBJ2-7): DGGITQSPKYLFRKEGQNVTLSCEQNLNHDAMYWYRQDPGQGLRLIYYSQIVNDFQKGDIAEGYSVSREKKESFPLTVTSAQKNPTAFYLCASSIRQGNEQYFGPGTRLTVT.